The present T cell receptor (beta chain) was sequenced within a study of T-cell memory formation after mild COVID-19. As for the study in general: Among the donors, TCR clusters were largely specific to each donor.

Details on this clonotype: Its antigen is unidentified.

The CDR3 extends over 15 amino acids. V lost 2 bases and J lost 0, with 8 bases in between. CDR1 is MNHEY and CDR2 is SVGAGI in the germline V gene. Points from the study as a whole: Cross-reactive memory seemingly joined, as some responding clones were found in pre-infection memory.

5'RACE with constant-segment primers yielded barcoded, UMI-tagged TCR alpha and TCR beta cDNA libraries. TCRdb called the 5' RACE reads again in MiXCR, with one record for every CDR3 protein. The sample carries hundreds of thousands of distinct CDR3 sequences, roughly a fifth recorded once. The sequence was obtained from an adult woman who had mild COVID-19 (a few samples of this study predate the infection). Cell type and time point are not known. This chain links TRBV6-5 with TRBJ1-3; weak D call: TRBD1 (6 bases). Sequences were obtained from PBMCs or a T cell subset sorted from them (not recorded which). DNA for the CDR3: TGTGCCAGCAGTTACGACAGGTCCTCTGGAAACACCATATATTTT. Amino acids: CASSYDRSSGNTIYF.